The source of this T cell receptor beta chain is a study of blood T cell repertoires in COVID-19. TCRdb's table, derived via immunoSEQ multiplex PCR, lists solely in-frame clones and lacks some. The sample has approximately 27,000 clones; around 83% are singletons. The CDR3 length is 13 residues. The V segment lost 10 bases and the J segment 5 bases; nucleotides outside the gene matches: 8. The germline V gene has CDR1 ENHRY and CDR2 SYGVKD. The sequenced material came from peripheral blood. The clonotype was recovered from a human donor in a cohort sampled during active COVID-19. The chain is built from TRBV10-3 and TRBJ2-1; 7 bases are shared with TRBD1. The CDR3 reads CATQRGRDNEQFF. The CDR3 DNA follows: TGTGCCACCCAAAGGGGGCGGGACAATGAGCAGTTCTTC.